This TCR beta chain came from a study of regulatory T cells in long-lasting Graves disease. Study summary: Recently diagnosed Graves' patients had received antithyroid drugs for under 3 months. Findings of the study overall: Persistent Graves' patients showed reduced TCR diversity versus newly diagnosed patients.

In building TCR beta libraries, iRepertoire HTBI primers were used together with Arm-PCR of CDR3 regions. Authors' analysis steps: Across the samples, identification revealed roughly 56 TRBV and roughly 13 TRBJ segments. MiXCR, run by TCRdb on the multiplex PCR reads, gives a single entry per CDR3 protein. These V and J calls originate from TCRdb's pipeline instead of the authors' own analysis. The repertoire consists of roughly 420,000 distinct CDR3 sequences, with about 17% occurring once and the leading ten covering under 30%. Trimming took 3 bases from V and 5 from J, leaving 17 bases between them. This CDR3 contains 15 residues. Germline values: CDR1 SGDLS, CDR2 YYNGEE. Time point here: newly diagnosed GD, antithyroid drugs for less than 3 months. The TCR library used RNA extracted from PBMCs. From each patient, roughly 9 milliliters of peripheral blood was drawn and collected into an EDTA anticoagulant tube.

There are many counts of this clonotype. Its specificity is unknown. The same sample was also used in a study of T cells in Graves' hyperthyroidism and ophthalmopathy.

The sequence was obtained from a woman under 30 with Graves disease. Sequencing was performed on peripheral blood mononuclear cells (PBMCs), taken at new diagnosis, from a patient treated with antithyroid drugs. This rearrangement joins TRBV9 to TRBJ2-5; tentative D call: TRBD2 (5 bases). This CDR3 reads CASSGGSGIMETQYF. CDR3 bases: TGTGCCAGCAGCGGAGGATCCGGGATAATGGAGACCCAGTACTTC. The variable domain in full, with the rest retrieved from reference TRBV9 and TRBJ2-5, is DSGVTQTPKHLITATGQRVTLRCSPRSGDLSVYWYQQSLDQGLQFLIQYYNGEERAKGNILERFSAQQFPDLHSELNLSSLELGDSALYFCASSGGSGIMETQYFGPGTRLLVL.